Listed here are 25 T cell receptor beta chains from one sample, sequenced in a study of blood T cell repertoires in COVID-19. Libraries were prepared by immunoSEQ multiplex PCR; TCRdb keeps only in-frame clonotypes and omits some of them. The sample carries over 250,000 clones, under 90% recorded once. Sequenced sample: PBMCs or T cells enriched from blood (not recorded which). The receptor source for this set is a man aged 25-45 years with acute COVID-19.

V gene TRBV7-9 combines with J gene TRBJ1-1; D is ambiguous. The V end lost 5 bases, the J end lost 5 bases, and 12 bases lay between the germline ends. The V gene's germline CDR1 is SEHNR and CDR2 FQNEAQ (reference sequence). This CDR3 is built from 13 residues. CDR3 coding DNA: TGTGCCAGCAGCGGCCGGGCGGGAACTGAAGCTTTCTTT. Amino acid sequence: CASSGRAGTEAFF.

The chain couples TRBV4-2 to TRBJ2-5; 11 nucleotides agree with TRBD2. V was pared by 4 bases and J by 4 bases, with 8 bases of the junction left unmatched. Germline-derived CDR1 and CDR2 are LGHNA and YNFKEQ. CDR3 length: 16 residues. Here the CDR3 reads CASSLLRGTSGETQYF. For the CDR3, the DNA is TGTGCCAGCAGCCTCCTCAGAGGGACTAGCGGAGAGACCCAGTACTTC.

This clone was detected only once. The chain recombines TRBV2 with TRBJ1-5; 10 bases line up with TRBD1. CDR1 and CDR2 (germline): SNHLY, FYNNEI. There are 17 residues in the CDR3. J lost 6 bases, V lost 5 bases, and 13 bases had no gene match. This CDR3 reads CASSTGTGVRRSQPQHF. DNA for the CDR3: TGTGCCAGCAGTACCGGGACAGGGGTCAGAAGGAGTCAGCCCCAGCATTTT. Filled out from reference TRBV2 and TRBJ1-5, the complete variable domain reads EPEVTQTPSHQVTQMGQEVILRCVPISNHLYFYWYRQILGQKVEFLVSFYNNEISEKSEIFDDQFSVERPDGSNFTLKIRSTKLEDSAMYFCASSTGTGVRRSQPQHFGDGTRLSIL.

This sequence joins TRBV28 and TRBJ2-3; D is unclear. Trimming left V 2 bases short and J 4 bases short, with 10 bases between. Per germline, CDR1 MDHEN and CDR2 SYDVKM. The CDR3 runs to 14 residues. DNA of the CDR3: TGTGCCAGCAGTTTACCACAGACCCCAGATACGCAGTATTTT. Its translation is CASSLPQTPDTQYF. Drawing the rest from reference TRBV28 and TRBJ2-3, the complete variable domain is DVKVTQSSRYLVKRTGEKVFLECVQDMDHENMFWYRQDPGLGLRLIYFSYDVKMKEKGDIPEGYSVSREKKERFSLILESASTNQTSMYLCASSLPQTPDTQYFGPGTRLTVL.

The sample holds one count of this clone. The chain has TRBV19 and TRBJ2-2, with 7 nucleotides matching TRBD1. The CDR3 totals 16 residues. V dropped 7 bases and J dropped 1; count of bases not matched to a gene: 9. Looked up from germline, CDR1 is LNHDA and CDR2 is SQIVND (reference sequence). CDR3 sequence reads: CASIRGAGGNTGELFF. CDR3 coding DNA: TGTGCCAGTATACGTGGGGCAGGGGGGAACACCGGGGAGCTGTTTTTT.

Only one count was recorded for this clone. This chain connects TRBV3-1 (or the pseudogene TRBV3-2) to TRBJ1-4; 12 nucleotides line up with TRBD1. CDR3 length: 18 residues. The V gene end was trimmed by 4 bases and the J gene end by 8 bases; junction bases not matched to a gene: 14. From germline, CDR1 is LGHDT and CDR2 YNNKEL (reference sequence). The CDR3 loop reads CASSRIPGQGAGVEKLFF. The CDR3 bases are TGTGCCAGCAGCCGAATACCGGGACAGGGGGCAGGCGTGGAAAAACTGTTTTTT.

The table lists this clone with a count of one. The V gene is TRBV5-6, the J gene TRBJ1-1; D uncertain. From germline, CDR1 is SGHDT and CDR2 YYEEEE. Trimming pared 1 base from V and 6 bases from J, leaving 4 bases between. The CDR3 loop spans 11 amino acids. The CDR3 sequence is CASSLRAEAFF. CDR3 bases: TGTGCCAGCAGCTTGAGAGCTGAAGCTTTCTTT.

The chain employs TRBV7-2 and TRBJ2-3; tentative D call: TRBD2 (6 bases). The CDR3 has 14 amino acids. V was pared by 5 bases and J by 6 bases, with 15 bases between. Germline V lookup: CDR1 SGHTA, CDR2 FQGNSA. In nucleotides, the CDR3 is TGTGCCAGCAGCCTTCGTTGGGACTTCGATACGCAGTATTTT. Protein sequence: CASSLRWDFDTQYF.

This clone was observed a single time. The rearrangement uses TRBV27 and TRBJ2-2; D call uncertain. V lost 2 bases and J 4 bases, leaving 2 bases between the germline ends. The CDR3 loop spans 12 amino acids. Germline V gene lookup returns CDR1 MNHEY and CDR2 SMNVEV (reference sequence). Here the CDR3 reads CASSLLTGELFF. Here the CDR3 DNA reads TGTGCCAGCAGTTTACTCACCGGGGAGCTGTTTTTT.

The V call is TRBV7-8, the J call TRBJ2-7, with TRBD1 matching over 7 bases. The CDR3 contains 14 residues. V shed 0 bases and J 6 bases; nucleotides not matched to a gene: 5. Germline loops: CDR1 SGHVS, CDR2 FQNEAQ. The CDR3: CASSLAGTVREQYV. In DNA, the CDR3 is TGTGCCAGCAGCTTAGCCGGGACAGTTCGCGAGCAGTACGTC.

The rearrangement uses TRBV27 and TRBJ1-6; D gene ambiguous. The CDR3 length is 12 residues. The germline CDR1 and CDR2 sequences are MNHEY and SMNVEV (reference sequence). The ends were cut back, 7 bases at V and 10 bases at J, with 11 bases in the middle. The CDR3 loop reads CASKSGISPLHF. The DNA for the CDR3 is TGTGCCAGCAAATCGGGGATATCACCCCTCCACTTT.

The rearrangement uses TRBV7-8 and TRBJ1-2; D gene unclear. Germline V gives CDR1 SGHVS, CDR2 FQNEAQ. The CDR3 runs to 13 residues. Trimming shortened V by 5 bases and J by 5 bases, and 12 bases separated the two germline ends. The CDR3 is CASSERGSYGYTF. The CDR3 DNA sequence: TGTGCCAGCAGCGAACGGGGATCGTATGGCTACACCTTC.

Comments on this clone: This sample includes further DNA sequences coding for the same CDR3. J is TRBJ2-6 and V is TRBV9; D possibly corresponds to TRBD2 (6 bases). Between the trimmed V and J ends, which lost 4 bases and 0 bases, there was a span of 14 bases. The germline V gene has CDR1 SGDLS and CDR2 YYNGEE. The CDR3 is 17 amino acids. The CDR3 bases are TGTGCCAGCAGCCCCCGGCAGGGAGGCTCTGGGGCCAACGTCCTGACTTTC. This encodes CASSPRQGGSGANVLTF.

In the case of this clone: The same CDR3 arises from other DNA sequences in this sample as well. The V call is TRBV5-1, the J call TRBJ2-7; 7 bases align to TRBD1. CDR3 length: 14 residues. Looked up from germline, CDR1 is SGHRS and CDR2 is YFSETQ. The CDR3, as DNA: TGTGCCAGCAGCTTGGGGGCAGGGGGATACGAGCAGTACGTC. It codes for CASSLGAGGYEQYV.

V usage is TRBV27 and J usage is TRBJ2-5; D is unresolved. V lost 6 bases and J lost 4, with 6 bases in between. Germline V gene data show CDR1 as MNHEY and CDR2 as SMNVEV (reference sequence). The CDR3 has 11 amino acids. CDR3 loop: CASRELETQYF. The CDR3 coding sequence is TGTGCCAGCAGAGAACTAGAGACCCAGTACTTC.

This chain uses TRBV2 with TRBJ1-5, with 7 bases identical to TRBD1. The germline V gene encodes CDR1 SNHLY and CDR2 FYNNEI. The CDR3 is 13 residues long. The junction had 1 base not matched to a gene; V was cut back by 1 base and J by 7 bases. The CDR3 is CASSEEGAQPQHF. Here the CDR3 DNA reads TGTGCCAGCAGTGAAGAGGGGGCCCAGCCCCAGCATTTT.

The CDR3, as DNA: TGTGCCAGTAGTACATACGGACAAGTGAGTGAAAAACTGTTTTTT. It codes for CASSTYGQVSEKLFF. The chain carries TRBV19 and TRBJ1-4; D may be TRBD1 (5 bases). The germline gives CDR1 LNHDA, CDR2 SQIVND (reference sequence). The V end lost 4 bases, the J end lost 7 bases, and 16 bases lay between the germline ends. This CDR3 comprises 15 residues.

In DNA form, the CDR3 reads TGTGCCAGTATTACGGTCTCAAGGAGTACTGAAGCTTTCTTT. It specifies CASITVSRSTEAFF. The V gene is TRBV19, the J gene TRBJ1-1; D unresolved. With 7 bases removed from V and 5 bases from J, the gap between germline ends came to 17 bases. The CDR3 length is 14 residues. Germline CDR1 and CDR2: LNHDA and SQIVND (reference sequence). Looking up the rest from reference TRBV19 and TRBJ1-1 gives the full variable domain: DGGITQSPKYLFRKEGQNVTLSCEQNLNHDAMYWYRQDPGQGLRLIYYSQIVNDFQKGDIAEGYSVSREKKESFPLTVTSAQKNPTAFYLCASITVSRSTEAFFGQGTRLTVV.

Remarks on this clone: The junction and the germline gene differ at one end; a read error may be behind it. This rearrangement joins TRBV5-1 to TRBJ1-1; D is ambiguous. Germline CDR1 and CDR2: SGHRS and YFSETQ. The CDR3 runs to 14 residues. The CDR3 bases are TGTGCCAGCAGCCTAACCTCCGGTTCTCGAGAAGCTTTCTTT. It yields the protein CASSLTSGSREAFF.

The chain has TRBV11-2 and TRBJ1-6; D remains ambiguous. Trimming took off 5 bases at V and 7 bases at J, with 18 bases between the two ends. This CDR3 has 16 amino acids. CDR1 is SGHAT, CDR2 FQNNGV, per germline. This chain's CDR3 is CASSPQERGGNSPLHF. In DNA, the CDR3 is TGTGCCAGCAGCCCCCAAGAACGGGGTGGGAATTCACCCCTCCACTTT.

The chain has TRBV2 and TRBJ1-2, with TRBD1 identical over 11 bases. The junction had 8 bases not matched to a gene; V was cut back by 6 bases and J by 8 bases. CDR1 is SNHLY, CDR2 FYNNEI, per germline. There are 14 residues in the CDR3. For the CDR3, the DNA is TGTGCCAGCAGCCCCGGACAGGGGGCGGCGGGCTACACCTTC. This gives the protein CASSPGQGAAGYTF.

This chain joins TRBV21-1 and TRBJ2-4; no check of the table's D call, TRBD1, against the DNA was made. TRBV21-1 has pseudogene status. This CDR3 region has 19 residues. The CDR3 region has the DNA TGTGCCAGCAGCAAAGACGAGAGGGACAGCTCGGGAGCCAAAAACATTCAGTACTTC. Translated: CASSKDERDSSGAKNIQYF.

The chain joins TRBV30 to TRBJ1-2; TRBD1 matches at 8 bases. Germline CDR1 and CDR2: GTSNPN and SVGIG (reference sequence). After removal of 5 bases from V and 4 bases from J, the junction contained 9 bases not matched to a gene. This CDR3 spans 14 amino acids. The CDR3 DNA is TGTGCCTGGGCCATGACAGGGGCGTCCTATGGCTACACCTTC. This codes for CAWAMTGASYGYTF.

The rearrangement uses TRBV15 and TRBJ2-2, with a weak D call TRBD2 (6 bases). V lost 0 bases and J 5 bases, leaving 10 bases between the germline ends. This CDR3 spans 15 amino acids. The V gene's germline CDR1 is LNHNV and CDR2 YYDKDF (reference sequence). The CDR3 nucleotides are TGTGCCACCAGCAGAGATGTGACTAGGACCGGGGAGCTGTTTTTT. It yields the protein CATSRDVTRTGELFF.

The CDR3 DNA reads TGTGCCAGTAGATTCACATTGAACACTGAAGCTTTCTTT. Translating it yields CASRFTLNTEAFF. The rearrangement uses TRBV19 and TRBJ1-1; D call uncertain. V lost 6 bases and J lost 0, with 8 bases in between. The CDR3 sequence is 13 residues long. In germline, CDR1 is LNHDA, CDR2 SQIVND (reference sequence).